Below are 10 T cell receptor beta chains sequenced from a single sample in a study of shared clonotypes between healthy human individuals. Some clones are missing from TCRdb's copy, which holds only in-frame ones; the method was immunoSEQ multiplex PCR. This sample has some 500,000 clones, with approximately 95% found just once. Sequencing was carried out using naive CD4+ T cells sorted from blood. Indicated subset: CD45RA+ positively selected. The receptors derive from a woman younger than 45 in good health.

The chain is built from TRBV5-1 and TRBJ2-5; D unclear. The CDR3 runs 14 residues. Deletions cut 0 bases from V and 2 bases from J, with 8 bases between. The V gene's germline CDR1 is SGHRS and CDR2 YFSETQ. The CDR3 DNA is TGCGCCAGCAGCTTGGATTCGGCGCAAGAGACCCAGTACTTC. It translates to CASSLDSAQETQYF.

DNA for the CDR3: TGTGCCAGCTCACCAGGGTTAGGGGGCAATCAGCCCCAGCATTTT. Its protein is CASSPGLGGNQPQHF. This rearrangement joins TRBV18 to TRBJ1-5; maybe TRBD1 (5 bases). The germline gives CDR1 KGHSH, CDR2 LQKENI. Trimming pared 2 bases from V and 2 bases from J, leaving 10 bases between. This CDR3 has 15 amino acids.

The gene calls are TRBV5-6 and TRBJ2-1; D might be TRBD2 (6 bases). This CDR3 has 18 amino acids. V gave up 1 base and J gave up 9 bases, with 26 bases separating them. The germline V gene encodes CDR1 SGHDT and CDR2 YYEEEE. As DNA, the CDR3 is TGTGCCAGCAGCTTGTGGTTTGGTTCAACTAGCCAGAAAAGTGAGCAGTTCTTC. Its translation: CASSLWFGSTSQKSEQFF.

This chain links TRBV7-9 with TRBJ2-4; D is uncertain. Germline assignment: CDR1 SEHNR and CDR2 FQNEAQ (reference sequence). The V end lost 5 bases, the J end lost 7 bases, and 21 bases lay between the germline ends. The CDR3 contains 16 residues. The CDR3 DNA sequence: TGTGCCAGCAGCCTGGTCACCCGCGATTTGGGGAACATTCAGTACTTC. The encoded protein is CASSLVTRDLGNIQYF.

The chain has TRBV7-9 and TRBJ1-1, with D uncertain. This CDR3 comprises 11 residues. In germline, CDR1 is SEHNR, CDR2 FQNEAQ (reference sequence). V was trimmed by 3 bases and J by 7 bases, leaving 6 bases between them. The CDR3 spells CASSFQVEAFF. CDR3 in DNA: TGTGCCAGCAGCTTTCAGGTTGAAGCTTTCTTT.

The rearrangement links TRBV5-1 to TRBJ1-1; D is unresolved. Germline V gene sequence: CDR1 SGHRS, CDR2 YFSETQ. V was pared by 5 bases and J by 1 base, with 12 bases between. CDR3 length: 14 amino acids. The CDR3 region is CASSPDLGNTEAFF. Written as DNA, the CDR3 is TGCGCCAGCAGTCCGGACCTGGGGAACACTGAAGCTTTCTTT.

The gene calls are TRBV28 and TRBJ2-1; 7 bases align to TRBD2. Germline lookup yields CDR1 MDHEN and CDR2 SYDVKM. CDR3 length equals 13 residues. V was pared by 10 bases and J by 1 base, with 4 bases of the junction left unmatched. DNA of the CDR3: TGTGCCACCTTCGGGGGGTCCTACAATGAGCAGTTCTTC. Its translation is CATFGGSYNEQFF.

The genes are TRBV6-5 and TRBJ2-3; TRBD2 might be the D (6 bases). The CDR3 is 16 amino acids. Between the trimmed V and J ends, which lost 2 bases and 0 bases, there was a span of 12 bases. Germline-derived CDR1 and CDR2 are MNHEY and SVGAGI. The CDR3 coding sequence is TGTGCCAGCAGTTACGGCGGAGGAGGGAGCACAGATACGCAGTATTTT. Amino acids: CASSYGGGGSTDTQYF.

The gene calls are TRBV2 and TRBJ2-5, with 7 bases that match TRBD2. V lost 7 bases to trimming and J lost 5 bases; unmatched junction nucleotides: 10. The CDR3 totals 14 residues. The germline gives CDR1 SNHLY, CDR2 FYNNEI. The CDR3 is CASTRREGMETQYF. In DNA, the CDR3 is TGTGCCAGCACCCGGAGGGAGGGGATGGAGACCCAGTACTTC. The full variable domain, completed using reference TRBV2 and TRBJ2-5, is EPEVTQTPSHQVTQMGQEVILRCVPISNHLYFYWYRQILGQKVEFLVSFYNNEISEKSEIFDDQFSVERPDGSNFTLKIRSTKLEDSAMYFCASTRREGMETQYFGPGTRLLVL.

J is TRBJ1-4 and V is TRBV28; no clear D gene. The CDR3 is 12 amino acids. Germline V lookup: CDR1 MDHEN, CDR2 SYDVKM. The V end was cut by 7 bases, the J end by 11 bases, with 14 bases between. The CDR3 protein is CASTPRQQKLFF. The DNA of the CDR3 is TGTGCCAGCACCCCCAGACAACAGAAACTGTTTTTT.